The subject of this entry is one T cell receptor beta chain. Its antigen is currently unknown. 5'RACE with constant-segment primers yielded barcoded, UMI-tagged TCR alpha and TCR beta cDNA libraries. TCRdb itself ran the 5' RACE reads through MiXCR, one entry per CDR3 protein. The data contain more than 150,000 distinct CDR3 sequences, about a fifth of them seen just once; the ten biggest clones take up roughly 24%. The data originate from a study of T-cell memory formation after mild COVID-19. Study-wide background: Clusters of TCRs were largely donor specific.

Study findings and constraints: Clones that contracted from day 15 to 85 were balanced CD4/CD8, while later expanders leaned CD4+. CD4+ contracting clones were found mainly in CM and EM, and CD8+ ones in EMRA.

Material for sequencing was PBMCs or a T cell subset sorted from them (not recorded which). This receptor was taken from an adult woman who had mild COVID-19 (a few samples of this study predate the infection). Cell type and time point are not known.

The CDR3 loop is CASSLDFGYTTEAFF. The DNA for the CDR3 is TGTGCCAGCAGCTTAGATTTTGGATATACAACTGAAGCTTTCTTT. V is TRBV7-8 and J is TRBJ1-1; D remains unclear. This CDR3 is 15 amino acids long. The germline V gene has CDR1 SGHVS and CDR2 FQNEAQ. With 1 base removed from V and 5 bases from J, the gap between germline ends came to 14 bases.